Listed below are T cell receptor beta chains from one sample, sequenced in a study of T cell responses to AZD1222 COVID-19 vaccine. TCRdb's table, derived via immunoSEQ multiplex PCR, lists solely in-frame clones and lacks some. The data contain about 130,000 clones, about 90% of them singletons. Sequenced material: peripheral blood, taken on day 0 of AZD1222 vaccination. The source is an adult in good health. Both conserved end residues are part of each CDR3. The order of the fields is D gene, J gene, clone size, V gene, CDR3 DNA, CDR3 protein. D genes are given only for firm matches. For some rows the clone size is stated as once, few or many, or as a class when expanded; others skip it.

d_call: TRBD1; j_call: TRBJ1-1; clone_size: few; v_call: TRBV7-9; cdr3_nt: TGTGCCAGCAGTAACAGGGGTAGCACTGAAGCTTTCTTT; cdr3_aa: CASSNRGSTEAFF
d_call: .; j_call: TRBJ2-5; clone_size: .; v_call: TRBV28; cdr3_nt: TGTGCCAGCAGTTTTGGAAAAGAGACCCAGTACTTC; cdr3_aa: CASSFGKETQYF
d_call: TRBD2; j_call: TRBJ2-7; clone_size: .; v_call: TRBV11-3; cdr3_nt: TGTGCCAGCAGCTTAGAACCAGGGAGGGGCGAGCAGTACTTC; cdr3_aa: CASSLEPGRGEQYF
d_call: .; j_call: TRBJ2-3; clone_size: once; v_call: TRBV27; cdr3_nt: TGTGCCAGCAGTTTAGGGGCCAGCACAGATACGCAGTATTTT; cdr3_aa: CASSLGASTDTQYF
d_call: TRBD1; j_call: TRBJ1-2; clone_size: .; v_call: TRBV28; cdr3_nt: TGTGCCAGCACCGAGCATGGACAGGGCTATGGCTACACCTTC; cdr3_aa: CASTEHGQGYGYTF
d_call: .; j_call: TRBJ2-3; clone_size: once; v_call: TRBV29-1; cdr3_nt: TGCAGCGTTGAAGTAGTAGGGAGCAGCCGCCTTTACACAGATACGCAGTATTTT; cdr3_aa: CSVEVVGSSRLYTDTQYF
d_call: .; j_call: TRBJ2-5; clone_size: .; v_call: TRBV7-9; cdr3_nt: TGTGCCAGCAGCTCGACACTTTTACAAGAGACCCAGTACTTC; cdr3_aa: CASSSTLLQETQYF
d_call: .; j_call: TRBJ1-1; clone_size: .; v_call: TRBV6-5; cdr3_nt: TGTGCCAGCACCGAAACATACCGGGACACTGAAGCTTTCTTT; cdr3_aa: CASTETYRDTEAFF
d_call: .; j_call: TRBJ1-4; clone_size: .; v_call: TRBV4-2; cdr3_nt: TGTGCCAGCAGCGTTGGGACCGGGAATGAAAAACTGTTTTTT; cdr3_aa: CASSVGTGNEKLFF
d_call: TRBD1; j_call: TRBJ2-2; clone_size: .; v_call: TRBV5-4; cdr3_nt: TGTGCCAGCAGCTTCGGGACAGCCGAGGACGGGGAGCTGTTTTTT; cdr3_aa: CASSFGTAEDGELFF
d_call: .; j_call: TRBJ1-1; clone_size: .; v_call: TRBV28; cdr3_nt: TGTGCCAGCAGTTTAATCAGCAACACTGAAGCTTTCTTT; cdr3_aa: CASSLISNTEAFF
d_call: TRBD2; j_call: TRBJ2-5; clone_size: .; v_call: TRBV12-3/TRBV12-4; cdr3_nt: TGTGCCAGCAGGGCCTCGGGGGGAGAGACCCAGTACTTC; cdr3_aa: CASRASGGETQYF
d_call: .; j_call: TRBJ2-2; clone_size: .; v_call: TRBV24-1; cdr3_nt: TGTGCCACCAGTGACCACCGCCTTGACACCGGGGAGCTGTTTTTT; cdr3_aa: CATSDHRLDTGELFF
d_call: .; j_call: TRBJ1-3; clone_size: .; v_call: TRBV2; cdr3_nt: TGTGCCAGCAGGGCAGGGAGCTCTGGAAACACCATATATTTT; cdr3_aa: CASRAGSSGNTIYF
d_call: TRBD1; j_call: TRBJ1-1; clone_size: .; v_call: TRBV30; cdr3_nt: TGTGCCTTAAACCCGGGACAGGGGGCCGCGAACACTGAAGCTTTCTTT; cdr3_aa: CALNPGQGAANTEAFF
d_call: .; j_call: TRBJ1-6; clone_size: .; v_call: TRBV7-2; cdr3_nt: TGTGCCAGCAGCTTACCTGGAGGGGGTAATTCACCCCTCCACTTT; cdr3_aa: CASSLPGGGNSPLHF
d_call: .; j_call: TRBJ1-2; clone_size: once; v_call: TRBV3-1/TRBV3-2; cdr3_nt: TGTGCCAGCAGCCAAGAACACTATGGCTACACCTTC; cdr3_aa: CASSQEHYGYTF
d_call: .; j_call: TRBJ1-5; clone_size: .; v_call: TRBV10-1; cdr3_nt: TGCGCCAGCAGTCATGACGGCAATCAGCCCCAGCATTTT; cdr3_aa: CASSHDGNQPQHF
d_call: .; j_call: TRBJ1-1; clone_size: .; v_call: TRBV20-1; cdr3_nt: TGCAGTGCTAGCGTCGGTGAAGCTTTCTTT; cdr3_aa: CSASVGEAFF
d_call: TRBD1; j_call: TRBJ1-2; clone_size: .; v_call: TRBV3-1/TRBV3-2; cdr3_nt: TGTGCCAGCAGCCAGGGGGACAGTACACGATTGGGCTACACCTTC; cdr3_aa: CASSQGDSTRLGYTF
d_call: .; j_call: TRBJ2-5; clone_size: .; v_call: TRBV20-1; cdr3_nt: TGCAGTGCTAGTCCGGCAGGAGAGACCCAGTACTTC; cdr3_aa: CSASPAGETQYF
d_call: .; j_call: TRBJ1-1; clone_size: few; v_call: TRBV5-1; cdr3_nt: TGCGCCAGCAGCGGTAAGAACACTGAAGCTTTCTTT; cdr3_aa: CASSGKNTEAFF
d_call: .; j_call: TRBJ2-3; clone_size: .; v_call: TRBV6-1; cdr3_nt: TGTGCCAGCAGTGAAAAGACCTCCGGAGGGACAGATACGCAGTATTTT; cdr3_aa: CASSEKTSGGTDTQYF
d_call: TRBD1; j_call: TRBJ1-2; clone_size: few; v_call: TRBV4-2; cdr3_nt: TGTGCCAGCAGCCAAGAATTGGGGACAGACTATGGCTACACCTTC; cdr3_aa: CASSQELGTDYGYTF
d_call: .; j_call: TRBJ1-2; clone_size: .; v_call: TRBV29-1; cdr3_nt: TGCAGCGTTGAAGATAGAGAGGGCAGGAACTATGGCTACACCTTC; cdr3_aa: CSVEDREGRNYGYTF